This TCR beta chain was recovered during a study of Graves' ophthalmopathy and Graves' hyperthyroidism. Overall study findings and caveats: Most expanded thyroid clonotypes above 0.001 frequency also appeared in blood.

In this sample, this clonotype turned up many times. The antigen remains undetermined. Stable hyperthyroidism meant no progression to ophthalmopathy within 18 months of follow-up. The authors enrolled newly diagnosed hyperthyroidism patients aged 18 to 65 with under 2 months' duration. Excluded: other autoimmune disease, uncontrolled infection, pregnancy or lactation. Investigators amplified TCR beta CDR3 regions from RNA transcripts. The library came from an HTBI-primed first-round RT-PCR and a second-round multiplex PCR. TCRdb analysed the multiplex PCR reads with MiXCR anew, one entry per CDR3 protein. This sample carries some 370,000 distinct CDR3 sequences, about a sixth of them seen once, and the ten largest clones take 2.4%. The source of this sequence is an adult woman with stable Graves' hyperthyroidism. Input material: peripheral blood.

The CDR3 nucleotides read TGTGCCAGCAGTTTAGCAGGGACAAGTAATCAGCCCCAGCATTTT. Protein sequence: CASSLAGTSNQPQHF. V is TRBV28 and J is TRBJ1-5, with D possibly being TRBD1 (6 bases). CDR1 is MDHEN and CDR2 is SYDVKM in the germline V gene. V dropped 2 bases and J dropped 4 bases, with 12 bases sitting between them. The CDR3 sequence is 15 residues long.